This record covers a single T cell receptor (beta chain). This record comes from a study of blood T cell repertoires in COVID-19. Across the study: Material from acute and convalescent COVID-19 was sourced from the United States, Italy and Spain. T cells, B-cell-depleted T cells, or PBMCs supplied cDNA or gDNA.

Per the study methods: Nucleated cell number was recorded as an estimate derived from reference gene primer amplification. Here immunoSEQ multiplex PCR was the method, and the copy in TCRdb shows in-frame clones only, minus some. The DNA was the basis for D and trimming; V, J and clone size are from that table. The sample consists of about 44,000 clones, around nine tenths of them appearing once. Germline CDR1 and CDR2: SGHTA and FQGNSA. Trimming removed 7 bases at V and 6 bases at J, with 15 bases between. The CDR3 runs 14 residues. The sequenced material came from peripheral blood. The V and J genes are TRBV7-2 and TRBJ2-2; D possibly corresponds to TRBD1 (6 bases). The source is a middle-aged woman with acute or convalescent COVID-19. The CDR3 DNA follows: TGTGCCAGCAACTTGCTGGGGGCAGCCGGGGAGCTGTTTTTT. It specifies CASNLLGAAGELFF.